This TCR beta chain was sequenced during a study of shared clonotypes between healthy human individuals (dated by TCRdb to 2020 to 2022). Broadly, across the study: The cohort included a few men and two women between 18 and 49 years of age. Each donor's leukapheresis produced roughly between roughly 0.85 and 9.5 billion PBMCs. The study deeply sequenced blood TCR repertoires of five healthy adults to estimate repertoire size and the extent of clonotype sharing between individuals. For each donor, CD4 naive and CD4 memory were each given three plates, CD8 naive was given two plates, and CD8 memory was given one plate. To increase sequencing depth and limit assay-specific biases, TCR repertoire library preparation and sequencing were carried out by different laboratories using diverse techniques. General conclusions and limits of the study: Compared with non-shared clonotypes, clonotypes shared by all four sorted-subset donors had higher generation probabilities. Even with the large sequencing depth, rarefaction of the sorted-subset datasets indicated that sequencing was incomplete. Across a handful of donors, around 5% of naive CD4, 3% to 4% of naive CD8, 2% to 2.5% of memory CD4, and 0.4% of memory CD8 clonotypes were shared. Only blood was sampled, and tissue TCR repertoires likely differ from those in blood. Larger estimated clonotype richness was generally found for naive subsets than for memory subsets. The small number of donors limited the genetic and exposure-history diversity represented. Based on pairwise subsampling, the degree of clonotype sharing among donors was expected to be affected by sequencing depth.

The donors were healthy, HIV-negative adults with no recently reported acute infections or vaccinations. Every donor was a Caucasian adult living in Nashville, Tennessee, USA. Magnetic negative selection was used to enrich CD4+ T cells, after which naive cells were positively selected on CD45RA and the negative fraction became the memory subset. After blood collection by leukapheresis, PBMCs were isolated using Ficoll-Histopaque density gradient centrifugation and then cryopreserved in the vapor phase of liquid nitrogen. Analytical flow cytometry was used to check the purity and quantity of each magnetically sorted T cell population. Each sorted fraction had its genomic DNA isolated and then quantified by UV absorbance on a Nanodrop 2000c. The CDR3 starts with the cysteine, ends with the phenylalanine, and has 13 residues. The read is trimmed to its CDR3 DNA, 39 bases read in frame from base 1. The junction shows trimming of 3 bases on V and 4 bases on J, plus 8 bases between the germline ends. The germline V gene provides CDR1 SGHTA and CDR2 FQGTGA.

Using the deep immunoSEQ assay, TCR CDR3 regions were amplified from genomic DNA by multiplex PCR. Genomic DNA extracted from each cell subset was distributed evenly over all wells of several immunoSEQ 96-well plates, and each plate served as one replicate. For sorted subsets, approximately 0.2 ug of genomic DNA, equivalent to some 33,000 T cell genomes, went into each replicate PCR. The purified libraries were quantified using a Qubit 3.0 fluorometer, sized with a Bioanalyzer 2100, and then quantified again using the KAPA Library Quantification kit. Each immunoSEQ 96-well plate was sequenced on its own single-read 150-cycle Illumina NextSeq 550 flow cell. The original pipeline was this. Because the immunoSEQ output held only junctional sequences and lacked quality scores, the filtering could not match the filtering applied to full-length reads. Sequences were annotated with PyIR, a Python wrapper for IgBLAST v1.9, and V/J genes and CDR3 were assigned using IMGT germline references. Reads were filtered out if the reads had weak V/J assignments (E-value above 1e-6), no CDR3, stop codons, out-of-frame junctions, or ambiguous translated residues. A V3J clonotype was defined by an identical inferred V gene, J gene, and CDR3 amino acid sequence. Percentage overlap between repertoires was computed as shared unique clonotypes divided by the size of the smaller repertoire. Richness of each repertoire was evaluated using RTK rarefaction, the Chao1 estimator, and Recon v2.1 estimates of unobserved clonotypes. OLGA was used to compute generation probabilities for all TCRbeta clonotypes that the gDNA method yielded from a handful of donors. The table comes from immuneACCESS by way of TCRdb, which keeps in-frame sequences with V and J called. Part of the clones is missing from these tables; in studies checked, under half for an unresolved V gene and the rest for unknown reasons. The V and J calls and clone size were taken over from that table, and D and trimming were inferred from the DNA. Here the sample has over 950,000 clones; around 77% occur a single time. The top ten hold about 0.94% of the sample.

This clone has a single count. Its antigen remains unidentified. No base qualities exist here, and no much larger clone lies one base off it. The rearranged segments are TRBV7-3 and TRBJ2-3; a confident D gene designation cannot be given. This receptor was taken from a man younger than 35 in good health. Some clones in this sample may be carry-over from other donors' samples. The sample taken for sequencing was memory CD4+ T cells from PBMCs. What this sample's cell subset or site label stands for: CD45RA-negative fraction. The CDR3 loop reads CASSFARADTQYF. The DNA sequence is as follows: TGTGCCAGCAGCTTCGCTAGGGCAGATACGCAGTATTTT.